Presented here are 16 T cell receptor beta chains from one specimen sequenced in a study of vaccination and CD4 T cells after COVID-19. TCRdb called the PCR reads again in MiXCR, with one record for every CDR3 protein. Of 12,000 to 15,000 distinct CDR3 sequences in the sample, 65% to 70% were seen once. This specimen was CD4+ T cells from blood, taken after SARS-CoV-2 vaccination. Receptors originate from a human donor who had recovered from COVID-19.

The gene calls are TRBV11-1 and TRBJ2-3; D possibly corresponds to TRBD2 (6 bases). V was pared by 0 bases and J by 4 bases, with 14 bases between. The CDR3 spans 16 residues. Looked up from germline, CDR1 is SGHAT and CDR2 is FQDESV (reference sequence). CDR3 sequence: CASSLAAGRAPDTQYF. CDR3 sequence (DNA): TGTGCCAGCAGCTTAGCCGCGGGGCGAGCGCCAGATACGCAGTATTTT.

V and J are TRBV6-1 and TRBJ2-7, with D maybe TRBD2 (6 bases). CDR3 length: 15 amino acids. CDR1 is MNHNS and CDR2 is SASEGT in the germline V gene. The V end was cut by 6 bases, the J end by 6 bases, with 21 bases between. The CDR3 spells CASRDPGLPSSEQYF. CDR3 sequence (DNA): TGTGCCAGCAGAGATCCGGGACTCCCCTCTTCCGAGCAGTACTTC.

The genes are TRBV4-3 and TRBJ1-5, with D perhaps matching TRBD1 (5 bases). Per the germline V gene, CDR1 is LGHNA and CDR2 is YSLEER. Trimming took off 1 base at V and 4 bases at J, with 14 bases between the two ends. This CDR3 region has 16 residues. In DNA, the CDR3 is TGCGCCAGCAGCCAAGTCCCACCAGGGACTAATCAGCCCCAGCATTTT. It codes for CASSQVPPGTNQPQHF.

The CDR3 spells CSARATPGQPQHF. The CDR3 bases are TGCAGTGCTAGAGCAACACCCGGGCAGCCCCAGCATTTT. J is TRBJ1-5 and V is TRBV20-1; no firm D call. There are 13 residues in the CDR3. Trimming pared 1 base from V and 7 bases from J, leaving 11 bases between. CDR1 is DFQATT, CDR2 SNEGSKA, per germline (reference sequence).

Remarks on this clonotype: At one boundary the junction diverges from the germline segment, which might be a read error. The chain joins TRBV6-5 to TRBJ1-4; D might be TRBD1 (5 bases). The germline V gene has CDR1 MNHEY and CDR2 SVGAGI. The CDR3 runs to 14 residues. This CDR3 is CASSYRGVGENLFF. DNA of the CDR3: TGTGCCAGCAGTTACAGGGGCGTAGGGGAAAATCTGTTTTTT.

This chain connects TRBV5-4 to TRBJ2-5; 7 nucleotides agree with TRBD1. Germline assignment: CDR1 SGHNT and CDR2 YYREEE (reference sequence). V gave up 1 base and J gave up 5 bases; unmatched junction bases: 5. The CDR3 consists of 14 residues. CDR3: CASSLKQGDETQYF. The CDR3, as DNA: TGTGCCAGCAGCTTGAAGCAGGGGGATGAGACCCAGTACTTC.

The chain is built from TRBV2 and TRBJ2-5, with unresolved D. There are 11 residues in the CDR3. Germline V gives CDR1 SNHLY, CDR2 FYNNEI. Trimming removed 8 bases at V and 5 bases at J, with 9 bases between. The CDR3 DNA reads TGTGCCAGCTCAAACGGGGAGACCCAGTACTTC. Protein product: CASSNGETQYF.

The CDR3: CASTLGGGPGEQETQYF. In DNA form, the CDR3 reads TGTGCCAGCACCCTAGGTGGGGGGCCAGGGGAGCAAGAGACCCAGTACTTC. The genes are TRBV2 and TRBJ2-5, with D perhaps matching TRBD1 or TRBD2 (6 bases each). V lost 7 bases to trimming and J lost 2 bases, with 23 bases between them. This CDR3 contains 17 residues. CDR1 is SNHLY and CDR2 is FYNNEI in the germline V gene.

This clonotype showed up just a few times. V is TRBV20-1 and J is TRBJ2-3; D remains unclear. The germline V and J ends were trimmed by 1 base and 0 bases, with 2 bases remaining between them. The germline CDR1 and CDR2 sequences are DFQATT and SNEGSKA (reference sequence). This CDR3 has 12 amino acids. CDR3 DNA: TGCAGTGCTAGAGTGAGCACAGATACGCAGTATTTT. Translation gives CSARVSTDTQYF.

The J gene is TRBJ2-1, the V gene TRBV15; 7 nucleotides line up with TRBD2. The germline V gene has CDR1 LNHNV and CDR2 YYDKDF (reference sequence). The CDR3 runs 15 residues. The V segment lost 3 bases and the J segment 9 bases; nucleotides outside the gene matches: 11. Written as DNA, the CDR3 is TGTGCCACCAGCAGGGGGTGGGCGGGAGCGGGTGAGCAGTTCTTC. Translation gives CATSRGWAGAGEQFF.

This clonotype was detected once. CDR3 sequence reads: CASRGGRGQETQYF. Here the CDR3 DNA reads TGTGCCAGCAGGGGGGGGAGAGGGCAAGAGACCCAGTACTTC. This chain joins TRBV2 and TRBJ2-5; 7 bases are shared with TRBD2. Trimming took 6 bases from V and 2 from J; bases not matched to a gene: 6. This CDR3 spans 14 amino acids. Germline loops: CDR1 SNHLY, CDR2 FYNNEI.

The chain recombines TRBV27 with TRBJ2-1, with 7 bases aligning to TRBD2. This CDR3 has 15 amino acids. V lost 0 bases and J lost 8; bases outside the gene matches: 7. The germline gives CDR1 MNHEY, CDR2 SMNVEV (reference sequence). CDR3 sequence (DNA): TGTGCCAGCAGTTTATCCTGGACTAGGACCCATGAGCAGTTCTTC. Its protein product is CASSLSWTRTHEQFF.

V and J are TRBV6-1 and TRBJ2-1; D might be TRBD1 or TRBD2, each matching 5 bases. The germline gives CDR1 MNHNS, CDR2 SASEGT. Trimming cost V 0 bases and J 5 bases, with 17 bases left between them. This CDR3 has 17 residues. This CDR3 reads CASSEAGTPLPDNEQFF. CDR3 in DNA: TGTGCCAGCAGTGAAGCGGGGACCCCCCTTCCGGACAATGAGCAGTTCTTC.

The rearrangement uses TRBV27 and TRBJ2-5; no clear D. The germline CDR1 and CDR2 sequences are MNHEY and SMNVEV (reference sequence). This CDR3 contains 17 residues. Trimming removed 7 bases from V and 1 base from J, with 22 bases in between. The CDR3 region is CASTSSSSSRSQETQYF. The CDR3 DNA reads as TGTGCCAGCACTTCTTCCTCTTCGTCGAGGTCCCAAGAGACCCAGTACTTC.

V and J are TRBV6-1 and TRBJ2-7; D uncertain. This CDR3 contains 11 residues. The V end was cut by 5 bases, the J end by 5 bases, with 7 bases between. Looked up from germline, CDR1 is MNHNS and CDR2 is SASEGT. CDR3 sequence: CASSNSHEQYF. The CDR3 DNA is TGTGCCAGCAGTAACAGCCACGAGCAGTACTTC.

CDR3 loop: CASSRGLAVNEQYF. The CDR3, as DNA: TGTGCCAGTAGTAGGGGACTAGCCGTGAACGAGCAGTACTTC. The V call is TRBV19, the J call TRBJ2-7, with TRBD2 matching over 9 bases. The CDR3 runs to 14 residues. Unmatched junction bases numbered 6, after V lost 4 bases and J lost 5 bases. CDR1 LNHDA and CDR2 SQIVND come from the germline V gene (reference sequence). Drawing the rest from reference TRBV19 and TRBJ2-7, the complete variable domain is DGGITQSPKYLFRKEGQNVTLSCEQNLNHDAMYWYRQDPGQGLRLIYYSQIVNDFQKGDIAEGYSVSREKKESFPLTVTSAQKNPTAFYLCASSRGLAVNEQYFGPGTRLTVT.